This TCR beta chain was captured in a study of blood T cell repertoires in COVID-19. TCRdb's table, derived via immunoSEQ multiplex PCR, lists solely in-frame clones and lacks some. The table has about 130,000 clones, about 74% seen once. Trimming cost V 4 bases and J 0 bases, with 21 bases left between them. The CDR3 covers 19 residues. CDR1 is SEHNR and CDR2 is FQNEAQ in the germline V gene (reference sequence). The receptor was isolated from an elderly man with COVID-19, enrolled during active disease. The sequenced material came from peripheral blood. The rearrangement joins TRBV7-9 to TRBJ2-2; weak D call: TRBD2 (7 bases). The CDR3 nucleotides are TGTGCCAGCAGCTCCCTGGGGTGGGGGGGCCTCGCGAACACCGGGGAGCTGTTTTTT. Translation: CASSSLGWGGLANTGELFF. The full variable domain, completed using reference TRBV7-9 and TRBJ2-2, is DTGVSQNPRHKITKRGQNVTFRCDPISEHNRLYWYRQTLGQGPEFLTYFQNEAQLEKSRLLSDRFSAERPKGSFSTLEIQRTEQGDSAMYLCASSSLGWGGLANTGELFFGEGSRLTVL.